Here is one TCR beta chain with its context. Its antigen is still unknown. From 5'RACE with constant-segment primers came TCR alpha and TCR beta cDNA libraries that carried sample barcodes and UMIs. One entry per CDR3 protein, called by TCRdb with MiXCR from the 5' RACE reads. This table holds some 290,000 distinct CDR3 sequences, 15% to 20% found once. The CDR3 is 16 residues long. The J segment lost 2 bases and the V segment lost 6 bases, leaving 10 bases of the junction unmatched. The germline CDR1 and CDR2 sequences are MNHEY and SVGAGI. The data stem from a study of T-cell memory formation after mild COVID-19. Study overall: Largely, the TCR clusters proved donor specific. Points from the study as a whole: That cross-reactive memory joined was suggested by some responding clones appearing in pre-infection memory.

The sequencing sample was made of PBMCs or a T cell subset sorted from them (not recorded which). The gene calls are TRBV6-5 and TRBJ2-7, with 10 positions matching TRBD2. This receptor was identified in a man between 18 and 29 years old who had mild COVID-19 (a few samples of this study predate the infection). Cell type and time point are not known. DNA of the CDR3: TGTGCCAGCAGCCAGCGGACTAGCGGAGGGCCCTACGAGCAGTACGTC. Its translation is CASSQRTSGGPYEQYV.